This T cell receptor beta chain was sequenced for a study of vaccination and CD4 T cells after COVID-19. As for treatment: roughly 10-day PBMC culture with coronavirus spike peptide pools or control peptides (ViraFEST assay). Study-level points and caveats: Going from approximately 21 to 38, median SARS-CoV-2-reactive clonotypes did not rise significantly.

Note on this clonotype: Its antigen is unidentified.

The Oncomine TCR Beta short-read assay was what sequenced the DNA obtained from cultured CD4+ T cells. TCRdb fed the PCR reads into MiXCR, producing one record per CDR3 protein. The sample shows about 23,000 distinct CDR3 sequences, roughly 53% of them seen only once. This CDR3 is 16 amino acids long. The trim removed 2 bases at V and 0 bases at J, leaving 6 bases unmatched. Germline CDR1 reads SEHNR; CDR2 reads FQNEAQ (reference sequence). The specimen sequenced was CD4+ T cells from blood, cultured in vitro. The TCR was taken from a human donor who had recovered from COVID-19. This chain joins TRBV7-9 and TRBJ2-5; 7 bases align to TRBD2. Written as DNA, the CDR3 is TGTGCCAGCAGCTTATCCCTCACTAGCGACCAAGAGACCCAGTACTTC. Amino acids: CASSLSLTSDQETQYF.